Described below is a single TCR beta chain sequence and its context. This specimen comes from a study of blood T cell repertoires in COVID-19. Looking at the study overall: Samples taken during acute and convalescent COVID-19 were collected in the United States, Italy and Spain. Sample material is recorded as cDNA or gDNA derived from T cells, B-cell-depleted T cells, or PBMCs.

This table comes from immunoSEQ multiplex PCR, and its TCRdb copy is limited to in-frame clones, with some not included. The sample shows approximately 260,000 clones, 89% of them seen only once. Each participant's cohort was designated according to participant-reported clinical history. For recovered donors of Cohort 3, there were two negative PCRs, clearance, or symptom resolution. Germline values: CDR1 MDHEN, CDR2 SYDVKM. V gave up 5 bases and J gave up 7 bases; unmatched junction bases: 12. The CDR3 extends over 16 amino acids. This sequence was found in a woman aged 55-70 years who had recovered from COVID-19. Sequences were obtained from PBMCs or T cells enriched from blood (not recorded which). The rearrangement links TRBV28 to TRBJ1-5; 9 nucleotides align to TRBD1. This CDR3 reads CASSRLGGQGRQPQHF. In nucleotides, the CDR3 is TGTGCCAGCAGTCGATTGGGGGGACAGGGACGACAGCCCCAGCATTTT.